These 5 T cell receptor beta chains were all obtained from the same sample, sequenced in a study of tumor-infiltrating lymphocytes in primary liver carcinoma. Starting from 500 ng of total RNA, TCR beta cDNA was produced with a primer in the constant region. Three-round nested multiplex PCR performed with slightly modified ARM-PCR produced the TCR beta libraries. A C-beta reverse primer and TRBV1-TRBV30 forward primers served in each of the first two PCR rounds, at approximately 10 cycles apiece. TCRdb redid the calling of the multiplex PCR reads with MiXCR, one entry per CDR3 protein. Of just under 95,000 distinct CDR3 sequences listed, about 73% are singletons. Investigators took RNA and DNA out together from about 19-30 mg of unsorted bulk tissue. Sequenced: tumor-adjacent normal liver tissue. The source of these receptors is a man aged 40-55 years with primary liver carcinoma and hepatitis B virus infection.

This clonotype is categorized as medium-sized. V gene TRBV6-5 combines with J gene TRBJ2-5; TRBD2 aligns across 11 bases. Trimming cost V 6 bases and J 1 base; bases outside gene matches: 4. CDR1 and CDR2 from the germline V gene are MNHEY and SVGAGI. This CDR3 region has 15 residues. CDR3 sequence (DNA): TGTGCCAGCAGATCGACTAGCGGGGTCCAAGAGACCCAGTACTTC. Translated, it gives CASRSTSGVQETQYF.

A note on this clonotype: This may be a read error, as it is one base from a much larger clone. The rearrangement uses TRBV28 and TRBJ1-2, with 7 bases aligning to TRBD1. Per the germline V gene, CDR1 is MDHEN and CDR2 is SYDVKM. The CDR3 runs 14 residues. V lost 5 bases to trimming and J lost 8 bases; unmatched junction nucleotides: 11. CDR3 coding DNA: TGTGCCAGCAGTCTTCGGACAGGCCTCCGAGGCTACACCTTC. Residues: CASSLRTGLRGYTF.

On this clonotype itself: At one of its ends the junction is not consistent with the germline gene, which may arise from a read error. The rearrangement uses TRBV11-2 and TRBJ2-1, with TRBD2 matching over 13 bases. Germline V gene lookup returns CDR1 SGHAT and CDR2 FQNNGV. The CDR3 extends over 14 amino acids. The CDR3 coding sequence is TGTACCAGCAAAGGGACTAGCGGGAACAATAAGCAGTTCTTC. Amino acids: CTSKGTSGNNKQFF.

This clonotype was detected a few times. A much larger clone lies a single base off, so this may be a read error. The chain combines TRBV6-5 with TRBJ1-2, with 8 bases aligning to TRBD1. With V trimmed by 6 bases and J by 5 bases, 8 bases remained unmatched. Germline V gene data show CDR1 as MNHEY and CDR2 as SVGAGI. This CDR3 region has 14 residues. The CDR3 sequence is CASRSDRDPYGYTF. The CDR3 DNA reads TGTGCCAGCAGATCGGACAGGGATCCTTATGGCTACACCTTC.

On this clonotype itself: One end of the junction varies from germline; a read error may be responsible. J is TRBJ1-5 and V is TRBV7-9; D remains ambiguous. Germline V gene data show CDR1 as SEHNR and CDR2 as FQNEAQ (reference sequence). The CDR3 is 13 residues long. The chain's CDR3 is CASSLDSSQPQHF. The CDR3 coding sequence is TGTGCCAGCAGCTTGGATAGCAGTCAGCCCCAGCATTTT.